The present TCR beta chain was sequenced within a study of blood T cell repertoires in COVID-19. Study context: The samples span acute and convalescent COVID-19 from the United States, Italy and Spain. PBMCs, B-cell-depleted T cells, or T cells were the source of the cDNA or gDNA that made up the material.

This clone turned up a few times. Per the authors' pipeline: Nucleated cell number was recorded as an estimate derived from reference gene primer amplification. The repertoire was sequenced with immunoSEQ multiplex PCR; TCRdb's copy has only in-frame clones and lacks some. That table furnishes V, J and clone size, whereas the DNA furnished D and trimming. The table has some 200,000 clones, approximately 84% seen once; the top ten hold around 2%. Looked up from germline, CDR1 is SGHRS and CDR2 is YFSETQ. The junction had 2 bases not matched to a gene; V was cut back by 0 bases and J by 3 bases. CDR3 length equals 15 residues.

The V gene is TRBV5-1, the J gene TRBJ1-2, with 10 bases fitting TRBD1. Specimen: peripheral blood. The source is a woman in her sixties or seventies with acute or convalescent COVID-19. This CDR3 reads CASSLDGQGDYGYTF. The CDR3 nucleotides read TGCGCCAGCAGCTTGGATGGACAGGGGGACTATGGCTACACCTTC. Together with reference TRBV5-1 and TRBJ1-2, the CDR3 gives the full variable domain: KAGVTQTPRYLIKTRGQQVTLSCSPISGHRSVSWYQQTPGQGLQFLFEYFSETQRNKGNFPGRFSGRQFSNSRSEMNVSTLELGDSALYLCASSLDGQGDYGYTFGSGTRLTVV.